The sequence of this T cell receptor (beta chain) was determined in a study of regulatory T cells in long-lasting Graves disease. Time point specified: persistent/refractory GD, antithyroid drugs over 5 years with positive TRAb. Making the TCR library involved RNA that had been extracted from PBMCs. According to the study, TCR beta libraries were built with iRepertoire HTBI primers and CDR3-region Arm-PCR. TCRdb re-called the multiplex PCR reads with MiXCR, one entry per CDR3 protein. The sample lists under 450,000 distinct CDR3 sequences; 23% were seen once. In its sample, this clonotype was seen a few times. The source material was peripheral blood mononuclear cells (PBMCs), sampled when the disease was refractory, from a patient treated with antithyroid drugs. The clonotype originates from a female donor with Graves disease.

This CDR3 is CASSVTSGTYEQYF. The DNA of the CDR3 is TGCGCCAGCAGCGTTACTAGCGGGACCTACGAGCAGTACTTC. The chain links TRBV5-1 to TRBJ2-7; TRBD2 aligns across 10 bases. This CDR3 has 14 amino acids. Germline CDR1 reads SGHRS; CDR2 reads YFSETQ. Unmatched junction bases numbered 3, after V lost 4 bases and J lost 2 bases.